The clone carrying this T cell receptor (beta chain) has at least ten counts. Using its own MiXCR run on the 5' RACE reads, TCRdb lists one record per CDR3 protein. Among 450,000 or so distinct CDR3 sequences, 14% were seen once, and the ten largest hold about 0.54%. The data are from a study of identical twins. This CDR3 has 15 amino acids. V gave up 3 bases and J gave up 6 bases, with 15 bases separating them. These data were also filed under a second study, of yellow fever vaccine responses in identical twins.

The V gene is TRBV12-3 or TRBV12-4, the J gene TRBJ2-1; D might be TRBD1 or TRBD2, each matching 6 bases. The clonotype originates from a young woman in good health. Sequencing input: CD4+ T cells sorted from blood. CDR3 sequence reads: CASSFQGTGGNEQFF. DNA of the CDR3: TGTGCCAGCAGTTTTCAGGGGACCGGGGGCAATGAGCAGTTCTTC.